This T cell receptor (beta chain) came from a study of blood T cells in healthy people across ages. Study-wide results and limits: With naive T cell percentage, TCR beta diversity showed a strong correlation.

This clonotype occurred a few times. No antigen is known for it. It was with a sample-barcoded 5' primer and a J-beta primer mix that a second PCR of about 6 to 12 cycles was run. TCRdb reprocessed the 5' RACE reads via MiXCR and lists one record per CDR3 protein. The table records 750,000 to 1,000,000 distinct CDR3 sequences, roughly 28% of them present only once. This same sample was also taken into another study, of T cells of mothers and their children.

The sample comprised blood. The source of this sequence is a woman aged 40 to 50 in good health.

DNA of the CDR3: TGTGCCAGCAGTAGTTCAGGGGACTCTCAGCCCCAGCATTTT. Its protein is CASSSSGDSQPQHF. This chain uses TRBV28 with TRBJ1-5; TRBD1 might be the D (6 bases). Germline V CDR1 and CDR2: MDHEN, SYDVKM. The germline V and J ends were trimmed by 5 bases and 6 bases, with 14 bases remaining between them. CDR3 length: 14 amino acids.